The 3 T cell receptor beta chains listed next were all sequenced from one sample in a study of blood T cell repertoires in COVID-19. Clones were sequenced by immunoSEQ multiplex PCR, and TCRdb holds only the in-frame ones, with some missing. In the table there are roughly 300,000 clones, 80% to 90% of which are singletons. The specimen sequenced was peripheral blood. These receptors were collected from a man between 18 and 35 years old who had recovered from COVID-19.

The CDR3 is CASTGQSGNTIYF. CDR3 coding DNA: TGTGCCAGTACGGGACAGTCTGGAAACACCATATATTTT. The chain has TRBV6-5 and TRBJ1-3, with 7 nucleotides matching TRBD1. Germline V gene sequence: CDR1 MNHEY, CDR2 SVGAGI. V lost 9 bases and J lost 1; bases outside the gene matches: 3. The CDR3 totals 13 residues.

V is TRBV10-1 and J is TRBJ2-2; TRBD2 matches 9 bases. Germline CDR1 is WNHNN and CDR2 is SYGVQD (reference sequence). J lost 9 bases, V lost 9 bases, and 14 bases had no gene match. The CDR3 runs 15 residues. This chain's CDR3 is CARGGKLAGIRELFF. The CDR3 DNA follows: TGCGCCAGAGGGGGAAAACTAGCGGGCATCCGGGAGCTGTTTTTT.

The V gene is TRBV5-5, the J gene TRBJ1-1, with D uncertain. The CDR3 loop spans 14 amino acids. V dropped 0 bases and J dropped 1 base, with 7 bases sitting between them. Germline-derived CDR1 and CDR2 are SGHKS and YYEKEE (reference sequence). CDR3 residues: CASSLDISNTEAFF. CDR3 sequence (DNA): TGTGCCAGCAGCTTGGACATTTCGAACACTGAAGCTTTCTTT.